Below are 25 T cell receptor beta chains sequenced from a single sample in a study of identical twins (dated by TCRdb to about 2016). Library construction relied on 5' RACE. Sequencer: Illumina HiSeq 2000. The public reads were reprocessed in TCRdb via fastp at Q25 and MiXCR, keeping in-frame beta chains. Rows matching on CDR3 protein sequence are summarized as one entry with the most common DNA and genes. A total of 570,000 or so distinct CDR3 sequences appear in this sample, just under 10% of them only once. Together, the top ten hold under 3% of the sample. The same data also contributed to another study, on yellow fever vaccine responses in identical twins.

Sequenced sample: PBMCs. These receptors were taken from a woman aged 18-35 years in good health.

This clonotype showed up just a few times. J is TRBJ2-5 and V is TRBV6-5; possibly TRBD1 for D (6 bases). The ends were cut back, 0 bases at V and 5 bases at J, with 10 bases in the middle. The CDR3 extends over 14 amino acids. Looked up from germline, CDR1 is MNHEY and CDR2 is SVGAGI. The DNA for the CDR3 is TGTGCCAGCAGTTACTCGAAGGGGGTGGAGACCCAGTACTTC. Amino acids: CASSYSKGVETQYF.

This clonotype appeared many times. The gene calls are TRBV12-3 or TRBV12-4 and TRBJ2-7, with a tentative D call TRBD2 (5 bases). This CDR3 comprises 12 residues. Trimming took 6 bases from V and 3 from J, leaving 9 bases between them. The CDR3 reads CASSPGDYEQYF. The DNA of the CDR3 is TGTGCCAGCAGCCCCGGGGACTACGAGCAGTACTTC.

This clonotype was picked up a small number of times. One end of the junction varies from germline; a read error may be responsible. The rearrangement uses TRBV7-9 and TRBJ2-5; D is undetermined. Germline CDR1 SEHNR, CDR2 FQNEAQ (reference sequence). The CDR3 sequence is 13 residues long. The CDR3 bases are TGTGCAAGCAGTTCTATATATCAAGAGACCCAGTACTTC. This translates into CASSSIYQETQYF.

At least ten counts were recorded for this clonotype. V and J are TRBV5-1 and TRBJ1-5, with 7 bases fitting TRBD1. Looked up from germline, CDR1 is SGHRS and CDR2 is YFSETQ. V lost 4 bases and J lost 2; bases outside the gene matches: 3. The CDR3 totals 14 residues. This chain's CDR3 is CASSTGTGNQPQHF. The CDR3 nucleotides are TGCGCCAGCAGCACCGGGACAGGCAATCAGCCCCAGCATTTT.

This rearrangement joins TRBV5-1 to TRBJ2-3; TRBD2 matches at 8 bases. The V gene's germline CDR1 is SGHRS and CDR2 YFSETQ. The V gene end was trimmed by 0 bases and the J gene end by 1 base; junction bases not matched to a gene: 7. The CDR3 consists of 17 residues. CDR3 DNA sequence: TGCGCCAGCAGCTTGGTCGCCGGGCGGGGGGGCACAGATACGCAGTATTTT. Translated, it gives CASSLVAGRGGTDTQYF.

The chain joins TRBV6-2 or TRBV6-3 to TRBJ2-1, with 9 bases that match TRBD2. Per the germline V gene, CDR1 is MNHEY and CDR2 is SVGEGT. V lost 0 bases and J lost 0; bases outside the gene matches: 12. CDR3 length equals 20 residues. The CDR3 spells CASSYSDSGRGWVSYNEQFF. The CDR3 bases are TGTGCCAGCAGTTACTCGGATAGCGGGAGAGGCTGGGTCTCCTACAATGAGCAGTTCTTC.

This clonotype has ten or more counts. The chain uses TRBV4-3 and TRBJ2-7; perhaps TRBD2 as D (6 bases). CDR3 length: 16 residues. Germline CDR1 and CDR2: LGHNA and YSLEER. V lost 1 base, J lost 2 bases, and 15 bases lay in between. The CDR3 here is CASSQALRLGPYEQYF. In DNA form, the CDR3 reads TGCGCCAGCAGCCAAGCTTTAAGACTAGGTCCCTACGAGCAGTACTTC.

This clonotype was seen only a few times. The chain couples TRBV5-1 to TRBJ2-1; TRBD1 matches at 9 bases. This CDR3 comprises 16 residues. In germline, CDR1 is SGHRS, CDR2 YFSETQ. The junction had 5 bases not matched to a gene; V was cut back by 0 bases and J by 4 bases. The CDR3 bases are TGCGCCAGCAGCTTGGCGGGACAGGGACCGTACAATGAGCAGTTCTTC. Translating gives CASSLAGQGPYNEQFF.

The rearrangement links TRBV30 to TRBJ2-7; 7 nucleotides match TRBD1. The trim removed 5 bases at V and 1 base at J, leaving 5 bases unmatched. CDR1 and CDR2 (germline): GTSNPN, SVGIG (reference sequence). CDR3 size: 13 residues. CDR3 sequence (DNA): TGTGCCTGGGATAGACAGGGTTCCTACGAGCAGTACTTC. Protein product: CAWDRQGSYEQYF. Combining the CDR3 with reference TRBV30 and TRBJ2-7 gives the whole variable domain SQTIHQWPATLVQPVGSPLSLECTVEGTSNPNLYWYRQAAGRGLQLLFYSVGIGQISSEVPQNLSASRPQDRQFILSSKKLLLSDSGFYLCAWDRQGSYEQYFGPGTRLTVT.

There are a few counts of this clonotype. The chain has TRBV7-6 and TRBJ1-2, with 7 nucleotides matching TRBD1. Germline CDR1 reads SGHVS; CDR2 reads FNYEAQ. The CDR3 is made up of 13 amino acids. V gave up 3 bases and J gave up 6 bases; unmatched junction bases: 4. This CDR3 reads CASSFTGVHGYTF. In DNA, the CDR3 is TGTGCCAGCAGCTTCACAGGGGTGCATGGCTACACCTTC.

V gene TRBV15 combines with J gene TRBJ2-5, with 7 bases that match TRBD2. The germline gives CDR1 LNHNV, CDR2 YYDKDF (reference sequence). V dropped 5 bases and J dropped 2; count of bases not matched to a gene: 11. This CDR3 is built from 16 residues. CDR3 nucleotides: TGTGCCACCAGCTTCCGACGCGGGGGAGATCAAGAGACCCAGTACTTC. It specifies CATSFRRGGDQETQYF.

A few counts support this clonotype. The V call is TRBV20-1, the J call TRBJ1-1, with D unclear. Germline-derived CDR1 and CDR2 are DFQATT and SNEGSKA (reference sequence). The V and J ends lost 4 bases and 10 bases respectively, with 4 bases between them. CDR3 length equals 8 residues. CDR3 nucleotide sequence: TGCAGTGCTAATTTAGCTTTCTTT. This gives the protein CSANLAFF.

This clonotype was picked up a small number of times. V gene TRBV27 combines with J gene TRBJ2-3, with 9 bases matching TRBD1. The junction had 5 bases not matched to a gene; V was cut back by 3 bases and J by 4 bases. This CDR3 comprises 15 residues. Germline V CDR1 and CDR2: MNHEY, SMNVEV (reference sequence). The CDR3 DNA reads as TGTGCCAGCAGTTTCGGACAGGGGCGGGCAGATACGCAGTATTTT. The encoded protein is CASSFGQGRADTQYF.

This sequence joins TRBV7-9 and TRBJ1-3; D call uncertain. Trimming cost V 2 bases and J 7 bases, with 3 bases left between them. The CDR3 contains 11 residues. CDR1 is SEHNR, CDR2 FQNEAQ, per germline (reference sequence). CDR3 DNA sequence: TGTGCCAGCAGCTTAACTAACACCATATATTTT. It codes for CASSLTNTIYF.

This clonotype was seen at least ten times. V is TRBV5-1 and J is TRBJ2-5; tentatively, D is TRBD1 (5 bases). Germline V lookup: CDR1 SGHRS, CDR2 YFSETQ. Trimming left V 6 bases short and J 5 bases short, with 14 bases between. CDR3 length equals 13 residues. CDR3 sequence reads: CASTDTKWETQYF. CDR3 coding DNA: TGCGCCAGCACGGACACCAAATGGGAGACCCAGTACTTC.

At least ten counts were recorded for this clonotype. V and J are TRBV6-5 and TRBJ1-2; D is unclear. CDR1 is MNHEY, CDR2 SVGAGI, per germline. The CDR3 runs to 16 residues. The V gene lost 0 bases and the J gene lost 8 bases, with 19 bases spanning the gap. CDR3 region: CASSYSPRVGSEGYTF. The CDR3 coding sequence is TGTGCCAGCAGTTACTCCCCGAGGGTCGGGTCAGAGGGCTACACCTTC.

This clonotype was counted many times. The rearrangement links TRBV29-1 to TRBJ2-7; 12 bases line up with TRBD1. The CDR3 has 15 amino acids. V was pared by 7 bases and J by 3 bases, with 10 bases of the junction left unmatched. CDR1 is SQVTM and CDR2 is ANQGSEA in the germline V gene. CDR3 region: CSAKVGQGANYEQYF. CDR3 bases: TGCAGCGCTAAAGTGGGACAGGGGGCAAACTACGAGCAGTACTTC.

V is TRBV11-3 and J is TRBJ2-1, with D unclear. Per germline, CDR1 SGHNT and CDR2 YENEEA. The CDR3 covers 13 residues. V gave up 1 base and J gave up 9 bases, with 10 bases separating them. The DNA for the CDR3 is TGTGCCAGCAGCTTAGGGGCCTTCGGTGAGCAGTTCTTC. Its translation is CASSLGAFGEQFF.

The table lists this clonotype with a few counts. The chain links TRBV10-3 to TRBJ1-5, with D unclear. Germline V gives CDR1 ENHRY, CDR2 SYGVKD. Trimming took 9 bases from V and 2 from J, leaving 14 bases between them. The CDR3 loop spans 14 amino acids. In nucleotides, the CDR3 is TGTGCCATAAAACCTGGGTTTGGCAATCAGCCCCAGCATTTT. It encodes CAIKPGFGNQPQHF.

This clonotype was picked up many times. Here the CDR3 reads CASSQGRESHVETQYF. The CDR3 coding sequence is TGTGCCAGCAGCCAAGGTCGGGAGAGCCACGTGGAGACCCAGTACTTC. The V gene is TRBV4-2, the J gene TRBJ2-5; TRBD2 is a possible D gene (6 bases). Deletions cut 1 base from V and 5 bases from J, with 17 bases between. The CDR3 has 16 amino acids. CDR1 is LGHNA, CDR2 YNFKEQ, per germline.

V usage is TRBV4-3 and J usage is TRBJ2-2; D not resolved. The germline gives CDR1 LGHNA, CDR2 YSLEER. V lost 6 bases and J 6 bases, leaving 17 bases between the germline ends. The length of the CDR3 is 15 residues. CDR3 region: CASSQPPPGPGELFF. The CDR3 DNA reads TGCGCCAGCAGTCAACCACCCCCGGGTCCCGGGGAGCTGTTTTTT.

This clonotype was observed many times. The chain has TRBV7-9 and TRBJ2-1; possibly TRBD2 for D (6 bases). Trimming cost V 2 bases and J 10 bases, with 9 bases left between them. Germline V gene lookup returns CDR1 SEHNR and CDR2 FQNEAQ (reference sequence). The CDR3 loop spans 12 amino acids. This chain's CDR3 is CASSLILAEQFF. CDR3 in DNA: TGTGCCAGCAGCTTAATCCTAGCGGAGCAGTTCTTC. The whole variable domain, filled in from reference TRBV7-9 and TRBJ2-1, reads DTGVSQNPRHKITKRGQNVTFRCDPISEHNRLYWYRQTLGQGPEFLTYFQNEAQLEKSRLLSDRFSAERPKGSFSTLEIQRTEQGDSAMYLCASSLILAEQFFGPGTRLTVL.

The rearrangement uses TRBV20-1 and TRBJ2-1, with D tentatively TRBD2 (5 bases). V was pared by 3 bases and J by 9 bases, with 27 bases between. The CDR3 is made up of 17 amino acids. Per the germline V gene, CDR1 is DFQATT and CDR2 is SNEGSKA (reference sequence). This chain's CDR3 is CSARYPRRIDKGVEQFF. The CDR3 nucleotides read TGCAGTGCTAGGTATCCTCGGAGGATCGACAAGGGTGTTGAGCAGTTCTTC.

The table lists this clonotype with many counts. The genes are TRBV12-3 or TRBV12-4 and TRBJ2-1, with 14 bases identical to TRBD2. The ends lost 6 bases at V and 5 bases at J; junction bases unmatched: 6. This CDR3 has 16 amino acids. CDR3 region: CASSPTSGGVHNEQFF. The CDR3 DNA reads as TGTGCCAGCAGCCCGACTAGCGGGGGGGTACACAATGAGCAGTTCTTC.

This clonotype was detected ten times or more. V gene TRBV3-1 combines with J gene TRBJ2-1, with 10 bases fitting TRBD2. Germline assignment: CDR1 LGHDT and CDR2 YNNKEL (reference sequence). V shed 4 bases, J shed 9 bases, and the junction held 9 bases outside the gene matches. The CDR3 runs to 15 residues. The CDR3 DNA reads as TGTGCCAGCAGCCCCTCCCCAGCGGGGGGGACTGAGCAGTTCTTC. The encoded protein is CASSPSPAGGTEQFF.